This T cell receptor (beta chain) was captured by sequencing in a study of blood T cell repertoires in COVID-19. Looking at the study overall: COVID-19 samples, acute and convalescent, were from the United States, Italy and Spain.

In the authors' workflow: Cell counts per sample came from amplifying reference gene primers. The protocol was immunoSEQ multiplex PCR, while the TCRdb copy is restricted to in-frame clones and leaves out a portion. V and J calls and clone size come straight from that table; D and trimming were deduced from the DNA. The repertoire holds 90,000 or so clones, with approximately 86% as singletons. The TCR sequence derives from a man older than 75 with active or convalescent COVID-19. The specimen sequenced was peripheral blood.

CDR3 protein: CASSAGPGVSGNTIYF. The CDR3 DNA reads as TGTGCCAGCAGCGCCGGGCCCGGGGTCTCTGGAAACACCATATATTTT. The genes are TRBV5-6 and TRBJ1-3; D remains ambiguous. Trimming took 4 bases from V and 0 from J, leaving 14 bases between them. The V gene's germline CDR1 is SGHDT and CDR2 YYEEEE. CDR3 length equals 16 residues.